This TCR beta chain was recovered during a study of cytomegalovirus exposure and HLA in healthy donors. Study-wide findings and caveats: TCR beta sequences reportedly predicted the HLA-A and HLA-B alleles of most subjects accurately. Indistinguishability led to the exclusion of some V segments, TRBV6-2 and TRBV6-3 included. According to the study, around 180 TCR beta chains were cytomegalovirus-associated.

The CDR3 runs to 15 residues. V was cut by 5 bases and J by 0 bases, with 11 bases left in between. Per the germline V gene, CDR1 is MNHEY and CDR2 is SVGAGI. Primers for the PCR totalled 60 Vbeta and 13 Jbeta. Authors' processing steps: A later analysis tallied some 80 million unique TCR beta chains, about 11 million of them shared. Measured with immunoSEQ multiplex PCR; TCRdb has only the in-frame clones, and not every one. V and J calls and clone size are those listed in that table; D and trimming were worked out from the DNA. Here the sample spans 150,000 to 200,000 clones, roughly 70% being singletons. In the case of this clone: What it binds is unknown.

The chain uses TRBV6-5 and TRBJ2-1, with D possibly being TRBD2 (5 bases). This sequence was found in a girl between 10 and 17 years old in good health and CMV-seronegative. The sample was PBMCs. CDR3 sequence: CASSRADFSYNEQFF. In DNA form, the CDR3 reads TGTGCCAGCAGTAGAGCGGATTTCTCCTACAATGAGCAGTTCTTC.